The 26 T cell receptor beta chains given below trace back to one sample, sequenced in a study of cytomegalovirus exposure and HLA in healthy donors. Amplification used 60 Vbeta primers and 13 Jbeta primers. Here immunoSEQ multiplex PCR was the method, and the copy in TCRdb shows in-frame clones only, minus some. The listing contains under 85,000 clones. The sample taken for sequencing was PBMCs. Receptors originate from a boy under 18 in good health and CMV-seronegative.

The V call is TRBV15, the J call TRBJ1-1; 8 bases align to TRBD1. The CDR3 consists of 14 residues. CDR1 and CDR2 (germline): LNHNV, YYDKDF (reference sequence). V lost 3 bases to trimming and J lost 3 bases; unmatched junction nucleotides: 3. DNA of the CDR3: TGTGCCACCAGCAGTACAGGGGGGGACACTGAAGCTTTCTTT. It codes for CATSSTGGDTEAFF.

The genes are TRBV27 and TRBJ1-2, with 8 bases that match TRBD1. V gave up 5 bases and J gave up 2 bases; unmatched junction bases: 13. Germline CDR1 and CDR2: MNHEY and SMNVEV (reference sequence). The CDR3 runs to 17 residues. CDR3 protein: CASSPGQGRQSNYGYTF. The CDR3 DNA follows: TGTGCCAGCAGTCCAGGACAGGGCCGGCAATCCAACTATGGCTACACCTTC.

The chain combines TRBV6-6 with TRBJ2-7; possibly TRBD2 for D (5 bases). This CDR3 has 12 amino acids. Germline lookup yields CDR1 MNHNY and CDR2 SVGAGI (reference sequence). V was pared by 5 bases and J by 7 bases, with 12 bases between. The CDR3 nucleotides read TGTGCCAGCAGTACGACCCGGGATGAGCAGTACTTC. Protein product: CASSTTRDEQYF.

The chain uses TRBV30 and TRBJ1-2, with D maybe TRBD1 (6 bases). Germline CDR1 and CDR2: GTSNPN and SVGIG (reference sequence). The CDR3 covers 12 residues. V was trimmed by 5 bases and J by 6 bases, leaving 13 bases between them. CDR3 nucleotides: TGTGCCTGGGGACGAAGGGGGAATGGCTACACCTTC. This encodes CAWGRRGNGYTF.

The chain recombines TRBV7-9 with TRBJ1-1; D unresolved. The V end lost 1 base, the J end lost 7 bases, and 10 bases lay between the germline ends. CDR1 is SEHNR, CDR2 FQNEAQ, per germline (reference sequence). The CDR3 covers 13 residues. Written as DNA, the CDR3 is TGTGCCAGCAGCTTAGGGGTAGCCGTTGAAGCTTTCTTT. Amino acids: CASSLGVAVEAFF.

The rearrangement joins TRBV30 to TRBJ1-5; no reliable D call. The V end lost 2 bases, the J end lost 0 bases, and 14 bases lay between the germline ends. The CDR3 is 16 amino acids. Per germline, CDR1 GTSNPN and CDR2 SVGIG (reference sequence). The CDR3 DNA reads TGTGCCTGGAGTAGAGATCCGAGGGTTAGCAATCAGCCCCAGCATTTT. It encodes CAWSRDPRVSNQPQHF.

The chain is built from TRBV6-5 and TRBJ1-2; D is undetermined. The CDR3 is 14 amino acids. V lost 6 bases, J lost 8 bases, and 19 bases lay in between. Looked up from germline, CDR1 is MNHEY and CDR2 is SVGAGI. DNA for the CDR3: TGTGCCAGCAGAGTTCGGGAAACGACGGGGGGCTACACCTTC. This codes for CASRVRETTGGYTF.

The chain joins TRBV11-2 to TRBJ1-1; D is perhaps TRBD1 (5 bases). Germline loops: CDR1 SGHAT, CDR2 FQNNGV. Trimming took off 4 bases at V and 4 bases at J, with 10 bases between the two ends. The CDR3 is 13 amino acids. The CDR3 reads CASSSLQGTEAFF. The CDR3 coding sequence is TGTGCCAGCAGCTCGCTCCAGGGCACTGAAGCTTTCTTT.

The J gene is TRBJ2-1, the V gene TRBV6-5, with D perhaps TRBD1 (6 bases). Trimming removed 0 bases from V and 13 bases from J, with 7 bases in between. The V gene's germline CDR1 is MNHEY and CDR2 SVGAGI. The CDR3 runs to 11 residues. CDR3 in amino acids: CASSYSGAQFF. In DNA, the CDR3 is TGTGCCAGCAGTTACTCGGGGGCTCAGTTCTTC.

J is TRBJ1-1 and V is TRBV5-1; D gene uncertain. The CDR3 spans 13 residues. V lost 3 bases to trimming and J lost 8 bases, with 14 bases between them. Per the germline V gene, CDR1 is SGHRS and CDR2 is YFSETQ. DNA of the CDR3: TGCGCCAGCAGCTCCCCGCCAGGTAAAGAAGCTTTCTTT. Translation gives CASSSPPGKEAFF.

The V call is TRBV5-6, the J call TRBJ2-7, with a possible D match to TRBD1 (5 bases). The ends were cut back, 4 bases at V and 0 bases at J, with 8 bases in the middle. Looked up from germline, CDR1 is SGHDT and CDR2 is YYEEEE. The CDR3 spans 13 residues. This CDR3 is CASSRQSSYEQYF. For the CDR3, the DNA is TGTGCCAGCAGCCGACAGAGCTCCTACGAGCAGTACTTC.

The chain links TRBV6-5 to TRBJ2-7; 7 bases fit TRBD1. The junction had 9 bases not matched to a gene; V was cut back by 6 bases and J by 1 base. The CDR3 runs 15 residues. Germline V gene lookup returns CDR1 MNHEY and CDR2 SVGAGI. This chain's CDR3 is CASRTDRDSSYEQYF. CDR3 sequence (DNA): TGTGCCAGCAGGACTGACCGGGACAGTTCCTACGAGCAGTACTTC.

The chain has TRBV19 and TRBJ1-2; tentatively, D is TRBD1 (5 bases). V was clipped by 4 bases and J by 6 bases, with 12 bases between them. CDR1 is LNHDA, CDR2 SQIVND, per germline (reference sequence). There are 13 residues in the CDR3. The CDR3 sequence is CASSRSGGDGYTF. The DNA for the CDR3 is TGTGCCAGTAGTAGGTCCGGGGGAGATGGCTACACCTTC.

The chain joins TRBV15 to TRBJ1-1; a weak D match, TRBD1 (6 bases). Per the germline V gene, CDR1 is LNHNV and CDR2 is YYDKDF (reference sequence). The CDR3 is made up of 13 amino acids. V was shortened by 3 bases and J by 9 bases, with 14 bases between the two germline ends. The CDR3 protein is CATSREATGKAFF. The CDR3 DNA reads as TGTGCCACCAGCAGGGAAGCTACAGGGAAAGCTTTCTTT.

The chain employs TRBV29-1 and TRBJ1-2; 7 bases line up with TRBD1. Germline assignment: CDR1 SQVTM and CDR2 ANQGSEA. The length of the CDR3 is 16 residues. V trimming: 3 bases; J trimming: 0 bases; junction bases outside the gene matches: 10. Written as DNA, the CDR3 is TGCAGCGTTGATTGGGCAGGGGGGTATACTAACTATGGCTACACCTTC. Its protein is CSVDWAGGYTNYGYTF.

The chain employs TRBV4-2 and TRBJ1-5, with D tentatively TRBD1 (5 bases). The germline CDR1 and CDR2 sequences are LGHNA and YNFKEQ. Trimming removed 1 base at V and 5 bases at J, with 15 bases between. The CDR3 has 16 residues. The CDR3 nucleotides read TGTGCCAGCAGCCAAGCCCGGCAGGGCCACTATCAGCCCCAGCATTTT. It translates to CASSQARQGHYQPQHF.

The chain links TRBV28 to TRBJ1-1; TRBD1 agrees at 8 bases. The germline V gene has CDR1 MDHEN and CDR2 SYDVKM. V gave up 2 bases and J gave up 4 bases; unmatched junction bases: 0. The CDR3 sequence is 13 residues long. The DNA for the CDR3 is TGTGCCAGCAGTTTAGACAGGGGCACTGAAGCTTTCTTT. It yields the protein CASSLDRGTEAFF.

The chain employs TRBV7-3 and TRBJ2-2, with 13 bases fitting TRBD2. The CDR3 sequence is 18 residues long. The germline gives CDR1 SGHTA, CDR2 FQGTGA. Trimming removed 5 bases from V and 5 bases from J; junction bases left unmatched: 11. CDR3: CASSLPTGLAGDTGELFF. The CDR3, as DNA: TGTGCCAGCAGCCTACCCACCGGACTAGCGGGAGATACCGGGGAGCTGTTTTTT. The whole variable domain, remainder taken from reference TRBV7-3 and TRBJ2-2, is GAGVSQTPSNKVTEKGKYVELRCDPISGHTALYWYRQSLGQGPEFLIYFQGTGAADDSGLPNDRFFAVRPEGSVSTLKIQRTERGDSAVYLCASSLPTGLAGDTGELFFGEGSRLTVL.

The J gene is TRBJ1-2, the V gene TRBV6-5, with D possibly TRBD1 on 6 matching bases. The CDR3 spans 13 residues. V dropped 1 base and J dropped 5 bases, with 8 bases sitting between them. Germline V gives CDR1 MNHEY, CDR2 SVGAGI. The DNA of the CDR3 is TGTGCCAGCAGTTACTTCGGGACATATGGCTACACCTTC. It translates to CASSYFGTYGYTF.

The chain employs TRBV4-2 and TRBJ1-2; unclear D gene. This CDR3 is built from 13 residues. Trimming cost V 4 bases and J 4 bases, with 10 bases left between them. Germline V gene sequence: CDR1 LGHNA, CDR2 YNFKEQ. CDR3 DNA sequence: TGTGCCAGCAGCCCATCAGATTTCTATGGCTACACCTTC. It translates to CASSPSDFYGYTF.

The chain joins TRBV6-5 to TRBJ2-5; 10 nucleotides line up with TRBD2. CDR3 size: 11 residues. The junction had 0 bases not matched to a gene; V was cut back by 7 bases and J by 7 bases. Germline loops: CDR1 MNHEY, CDR2 SVGAGI. CDR3 sequence (DNA): TGTGCCAGCACTAGCGGGAGGACCCAGTACTTC. Translation gives CASTSGRTQYF.

The rearrangement links TRBV30 to TRBJ1-4; 10 positions agree with TRBD1. CDR1 is GTSNPN, CDR2 SVGIG, per germline (reference sequence). This CDR3 is 14 amino acids long. Trimming took 2 bases from V and 8 from J; bases not matched to a gene: 5. CDR3 sequence (DNA): TGTGCCTGGAGTCTGGGACAGGGGTACGAAAAACTGTTTTTT. It encodes CAWSLGQGYEKLFF.

The rearrangement links TRBV2 to TRBJ1-3, with TRBD1 identical over 7 bases. V shed 6 bases, J shed 0 bases, and the junction held 5 bases outside the gene matches. Germline-derived CDR1 and CDR2 are SNHLY and FYNNEI. The CDR3 length is 15 residues. CDR3 residues: CASRLGQTSGNTIYF. CDR3 DNA sequence: TGTGCCAGCAGATTGGGACAGACCTCTGGAAACACCATATATTTT.

The rearrangement uses TRBV9 and TRBJ1-1, with D uncertain. This CDR3 is 14 amino acids long. V lost 0 bases to trimming and J lost 1 base, with 7 bases between them. Germline assignment: CDR1 SGDLS and CDR2 YYNGEE. In DNA, the CDR3 is TGTGCCAGCAGCGTAGAACATAAGAACACTGAAGCTTTCTTT. Translation gives CASSVEHKNTEAFF.

J is TRBJ2-1 and V is TRBV5-1, with TRBD2 matching 10 bases. J gave up 7 bases and V 2 bases, and 9 bases lay outside the gene matches. The CDR3 is 16 residues long. Germline CDR1 reads SGHRS; CDR2 reads YFSETQ. The CDR3 protein is CASSLGPSGSTNEQFF. CDR3 nucleotides: TGCGCCAGCAGCTTAGGTCCTAGCGGGAGCACTAATGAGCAGTTCTTC.

The chain uses TRBV16 and TRBJ2-5, with TRBD1 matching over 7 bases. CDR3 length equals 14 residues. Per the germline V gene, CDR1 is KGHSY and CDR2 is FQNENV. V lost 4 bases and J lost 2; bases outside the gene matches: 4. The CDR3 spells CASSLYRGQETQYF. CDR3 nucleotides: TGTGCCAGCAGCCTTTACAGGGGACAAGAGACCCAGTACTTC.